These 30 T cell receptor beta chains came from one sample sequenced in a study of T cell responses to AZD1222 COVID-19 vaccine (dated by TCRdb to the early 2020s). Library method: the immunoSEQ multiplex PCR assay. TCRdb holds this immuneACCESS table with in-frame rearrangements only. Some clones are missing; in checked studies, unresolved V genes explain under half, and the rest has no known cause. The sample contains some 170,000 clones, 91% of them found a single time. The top ten clonotypes cover about 1.7% of the sample. Read against the paper, the sample's time point label means: about 28 days (+/-7) after the second vaccine dose. The sequencing used peripheral blood, collected 28 days after the second AZD1222 dose. Receptors were obtained from an adult who received the AZD1222 COVID-19 vaccine.

The CDR3 here is CASSSGTSGYEQYF. In DNA, the CDR3 is TGTGCCAGCAGCTCCGGGACTAGCGGCTACGAGCAGTACTTC. The V gene is TRBV5-5, the J gene TRBJ2-7; TRBD2 matches at 11 bases. The V gene's germline CDR1 is SGHKS and CDR2 YYEKEE (reference sequence). The CDR3 is 14 amino acids. J was trimmed by 3 bases and V by 3 bases; bases with no gene match: 2.

This chain joins TRBV7-8 and TRBJ1-1, with a tentative D call TRBD1 (6 bases). CDR1 and CDR2 from the germline V gene are SGHVS and FQNEAQ. The V end lost 5 bases, the J end lost 5 bases, and 15 bases lay between the germline ends. CDR3 length: 14 residues. The CDR3 region is CASSRFRGGTEAFF. CDR3 nucleotides: TGTGCCAGCAGCCGATTTAGGGGGGGGACTGAAGCTTTCTTT.

This CDR3 is CASSFRGTGTYGYTF. The CDR3 DNA follows: TGTGCCAGCAGTTTTCGCGGGACAGGGACCTATGGCTACACCTTC. The chain is built from TRBV27 and TRBJ1-2, with 9 positions matching TRBD1. This CDR3 has 15 amino acids. The V segment lost 3 bases and the J segment 4 bases; nucleotides outside the gene matches: 6. Germline assignment: CDR1 MNHEY and CDR2 SMNVEV (reference sequence).

The CDR3 loop reads CASSYPFGQGRTEAFF. Here the CDR3 DNA reads TGTGCCAGCAGTTACCCATTCGGACAGGGGAGAACTGAAGCTTTCTTT. V and J are TRBV6-2 or TRBV6-3 and TRBJ1-1, with 9 nucleotides matching TRBD1. The CDR3 is 16 amino acids. V was clipped by 2 bases and J by 5 bases; unmatched bases: 9. The germline CDR1 and CDR2 sequences are MNHEY and SVGEGT.

V gene TRBV14 combines with J gene TRBJ2-1; D uncertain. CDR3 length: 14 amino acids. Germline loops: CDR1 SGHDN, CDR2 FVKESK. Trimming cost V 0 bases and J 6 bases, with 9 bases left between them. The DNA for the CDR3 is TGTGCCAGCAGCCAAGATCGAACTGTCAATGAGCAGTTCTTC. Amino acid sequence: CASSQDRTVNEQFF.

Here the CDR3 reads CASSPGRRSSGNTIYF. CDR3 DNA sequence: TGTGCCAGCAGTCCTGGACGCAGGAGCTCTGGAAACACCATATATTTT. This chain joins TRBV2 and TRBJ1-3; no reliable D call. CDR3 size: 16 residues. Germline values: CDR1 SNHLY, CDR2 FYNNEI. Trimming stripped 5 bases from V and 0 bases from J, with 14 bases between.

This clone turned up a few times. J is TRBJ1-2 and V is TRBV14; D not resolved. V lost 1 base to trimming and J lost 2 bases, with 11 bases between them. Germline CDR1 is SGHDN and CDR2 is FVKESK. This CDR3 is built from 15 residues. The CDR3: CASSQGTLWNYGYTF. The CDR3, as DNA: TGTGCCAGCAGCCAAGGGACCCTCTGGAACTATGGCTACACCTTC.

V and J are TRBV5-4 and TRBJ1-2; TRBD1 matches at 9 bases. J lost 8 bases, V lost 4 bases, and 9 bases had no gene match. Germline V CDR1 and CDR2: SGHNT, YYREEE (reference sequence). This CDR3 spans 14 amino acids. CDR3 sequence: CASSGGQGTTGYTF. CDR3 DNA: TGTGCCAGCAGCGGGGGACAGGGAACAACGGGCTACACCTTC.

This rearrangement joins TRBV5-1 to TRBJ1-3, with D possibly being TRBD1 (6 bases). Between the trimmed V and J ends, which lost 3 bases and 0 bases, there was a span of 10 bases. This CDR3 has 15 residues. The germline V gene encodes CDR1 SGHRS and CDR2 YFSETQ. The CDR3 is CASSSTGDSGNTIYF. CDR3 in DNA: TGCGCCAGCAGCTCGACAGGAGACTCTGGAAACACCATATATTTT. Drawing the rest from reference TRBV5-1 and TRBJ1-3, the complete variable domain is KAGVTQTPRYLIKTRGQQVTLSCSPISGHRSVSWYQQTPGQGLQFLFEYFSETQRNKGNFPGRFSGRQFSNSRSEMNVSTLELGDSALYLCASSSTGDSGNTIYFGEGSWLTVV.

The CDR3 sequence: CASSSPGQETQYF. The CDR3 bases are TGTGCCAGCAGCTCCCCGGGTCAAGAGACCCAGTACTTC. The chain joins TRBV9 to TRBJ2-5; D is unresolved. The CDR3 is made up of 13 amino acids. Per the germline V gene, CDR1 is SGDLS and CDR2 is YYNGEE. The V and J ends lost 4 bases and 2 bases respectively, with 9 bases between them.

The chain has TRBV6-5 and TRBJ1-5; 7 bases match TRBD1. This CDR3 contains 15 residues. Germline V gives CDR1 MNHEY, CDR2 SVGAGI. J gave up 7 bases and V 2 bases, and 8 bases lay outside the gene matches. The DNA of the CDR3 is TGTGCCAGCAGTTACGGCAGGGGGATGAGACAGCCCCAGCATTTT. As protein: CASSYGRGMRQPQHF.

The rearrangement links TRBV19 to TRBJ2-7, with TRBD2 matching over 8 bases. V trimming: 4 bases; J trimming: 3 bases; junction bases outside the gene matches: 11. In germline, CDR1 is LNHDA, CDR2 SQIVND (reference sequence). This CDR3 comprises 16 residues. The CDR3 spells CASSTRGASGFYEQYF. The DNA for the CDR3 is TGTGCCAGTAGTACAAGGGGGGCTAGCGGGTTCTACGAGCAGTACTTC. Full variable domain (rest looked up from reference TRBV19 and TRBJ2-7): DGGITQSPKYLFRKEGQNVTLSCEQNLNHDAMYWYRQDPGQGLRLIYYSQIVNDFQKGDIAEGYSVSREKKESFPLTVTSAQKNPTAFYLCASSTRGASGFYEQYFGPGTRLTVT.

A remark on this clone: One end of the junction does not line up with germline, which may come from a read error. The rearrangement joins TRBV7-3 to TRBJ2-3; D is unclear. The CDR3 loop spans 16 amino acids. CDR1 is SGHTA, CDR2 FQGTGA, per germline. CDR3 loop: CASSLRASKWADTQYF. DNA of the CDR3: TGTGCCAGCAGTTTAAGAGCATCCAAGTGGGCAGATACGCAGTATTTT.

The genes are TRBV5-1 and TRBJ1-4; possibly TRBD1 for D (5 bases). Germline V lookup: CDR1 SGHRS, CDR2 YFSETQ. V dropped 0 bases and J dropped 3 bases, with 12 bases sitting between them. There are 16 residues in the CDR3. The CDR3 is CASSLAGQGPNEKLFF. CDR3 nucleotide sequence: TGCGCCAGCAGCTTGGCCGGTCAGGGACCTAATGAAAAACTGTTTTTT.

The chain carries TRBV29-1 and TRBJ1-4; no definite D call. V lost 2 bases and J lost 8, with 15 bases in between. CDR3 size: 14 residues. Germline-derived CDR1 and CDR2 are SQVTM and ANQGSEA. The chain's CDR3 is CSVEPAAGREKLFF. The DNA for the CDR3 is TGCAGCGTTGAACCCGCAGCGGGTCGAGAAAAACTGTTTTTT.

This chain links TRBV27 with TRBJ2-3; TRBD2 aligns across 10 bases. The CDR3 is 16 amino acids. Germline CDR1 MNHEY, CDR2 SMNVEV (reference sequence). V lost 3 bases to trimming and J lost 0 bases; unmatched junction nucleotides: 3. CDR3 sequence (DNA): TGTGCCAGCAGTTTTCTAGCGGGGGATAGCACAGATACGCAGTATTTT. This codes for CASSFLAGDSTDTQYF.

This chain connects TRBV7-3 to TRBJ2-1; 9 bases fit TRBD1. Germline CDR1 is SGHTA and CDR2 is FQGTGA. CDR3 size: 16 residues. The V gene end was trimmed by 3 bases and the J gene end by 7 bases; junction bases not matched to a gene: 10. CDR3 sequence (DNA): TGTGCCAGCAGCTTTGAACCGGGACAGGGAGAAAATGAGCAGTTCTTC. Amino acid sequence: CASSFEPGQGENEQFF.

This clone was picked up one time. The V gene is TRBV18, the J gene TRBJ1-1; D unresolved. Germline V gives CDR1 KGHSH, CDR2 LQKENI. V dropped 2 bases and J dropped 0 bases, with 7 bases sitting between them. The CDR3 runs to 14 residues. This CDR3 reads CASSPTNMNTEAFF. The CDR3 nucleotides read TGTGCCAGCTCACCAACCAACATGAACACTGAAGCTTTCTTT.

V is TRBV6-5 and J is TRBJ2-1; D is uncertain. The CDR3 spans 12 residues. V lost 11 bases, J lost 7 bases, and 15 bases lay in between. CDR1 is MNHEY, CDR2 SVGAGI, per germline. The DNA of the CDR3 is TGTGCCGCCGGTGGGCTCCTTAATGAGCAGTTCTTC. Translation gives CAAGGLLNEQFF.

This clone was counted a single time. The gene calls are TRBV18 and TRBJ1-2, with D tentatively TRBD1 (6 bases). The CDR3 is made up of 18 amino acids. Germline lookup yields CDR1 KGHSH and CDR2 LQKENI. V was trimmed by 2 bases and J by 3 bases, leaving 22 bases between them. CDR3: CASSPFQRNRAGDYGYTF. CDR3 in DNA: TGTGCCAGCTCACCATTTCAGAGGAACAGGGCTGGTGACTATGGCTACACCTTC.

The V gene is TRBV2, the J gene TRBJ1-3, with D unresolved. V lost 0 bases and J 5 bases, leaving 8 bases between the germline ends. The germline gives CDR1 SNHLY, CDR2 FYNNEI. The CDR3 has 14 residues. The CDR3, as DNA: TGTGCCAGCAGTGAAGCTCGGATGCGAAACACCATATATTTT. Protein sequence: CASSEARMRNTIYF.

The chain joins TRBV18 to TRBJ1-5; tentatively, D is TRBD1 (5 bases). Trimming removed 3 bases from V and 0 bases from J, with 9 bases in between. This CDR3 spans 15 amino acids. Germline lookup yields CDR1 KGHSH and CDR2 LQKENI. CDR3 residues: CASSPGQVSNQPQHF. The CDR3 DNA reads TGTGCCAGCTCACCGGGGCAGGTTAGCAATCAGCCCCAGCATTTT.

V gene TRBV12-5 combines with J gene TRBJ2-7; TRBD1 might be the D (6 bases). This CDR3 contains 15 residues. Germline lookup yields CDR1 LGHNT and CDR2 FRNRAP. The V gene lost 0 bases and the J gene lost 7 bases, with 16 bases spanning the gap. CDR3 nucleotides: TGTGCTAGTGGTTTGGTACGGGGACACCTAGGGGAGCAGTACTTC. Translating gives CASGLVRGHLGEQYF. Together with reference TRBV12-5 and TRBJ2-7, the CDR3 gives the full variable domain: DARVTQTPRHKVTEMGQEVTMRCQPILGHNTVFWYRQTMMQGLELLAYFRNRAPLDDSGMPKDRFSAEMPDATLATLKIQPSEPRDSAVYFCASGLVRGHLGEQYFGPGTRLTVT.

The chain combines TRBV6-5 with TRBJ1-6, with 7 bases aligning to TRBD1. Trimming at V came to 2 bases and at J to 10 bases, leaving 8 bases not matched to a gene. This CDR3 comprises 15 residues. Per germline, CDR1 MNHEY and CDR2 SVGAGI. The CDR3 region is CASSYLKQGKSPLHF. DNA for the CDR3: TGTGCCAGCAGTTACCTTAAACAGGGGAAGTCACCCCTCCACTTT.

The V call is TRBV5-1, the J call TRBJ2-1; 9 bases are a match to TRBD2. The germline CDR1 and CDR2 sequences are SGHRS and YFSETQ. This CDR3 has 16 amino acids. Unmatched junction bases numbered 9, after V lost 4 bases and J lost 4 bases. CDR3 DNA sequence: TGCGCCAGCAGCCTTGGTGGGCTAGCGGGATACAATGAGCAGTTCTTC. Translation: CASSLGGLAGYNEQFF.

This chain joins TRBV25-1 and TRBJ2-7, with D maybe TRBD2 (5 bases). The V end lost 10 bases, the J end lost 4 bases, and 20 bases lay between the germline ends. This CDR3 is 14 amino acids long. Germline values: CDR1 MGHDK, CDR2 SYGVNS. The CDR3 reads CATSKLGAIYEQYF. Here the CDR3 DNA reads TGTGCCACCTCGAAACTAGGCGCTATTTACGAGCAGTACTTC.

The chain recombines TRBV3-1 (or the pseudogene TRBV3-2) with TRBJ1-2; D is unclear. The CDR3 has 12 amino acids. CDR1 LGHDT and CDR2 YNNKEL come from the germline V gene (reference sequence). The V end was cut by 3 bases, the J end by 9 bases, with 11 bases between. The CDR3 DNA sequence: TGTGCCAGCAGCCACGGGGTTGGAAGCTACACCTTC. The encoded protein is CASSHGVGSYTF.

This clone was seen a few times. The gene calls are TRBV5-4 and TRBJ2-7; maybe TRBD2 (6 bases). The CDR3 runs 15 residues. The V end lost 2 bases, the J end lost 2 bases, and 14 bases lay between the germline ends. The germline gives CDR1 SGHNT, CDR2 YYREEE (reference sequence). The CDR3 here is CASSLIGTATYEQYF. CDR3 nucleotide sequence: TGTGCCAGCAGCTTAATTGGGACTGCAACCTACGAGCAGTACTTC.

The chain uses TRBV2 and TRBJ2-7; D gene uncertain. The CDR3 extends over 13 amino acids. V lost 3 bases to trimming and J lost 3 bases, with 9 bases between them. Per germline, CDR1 SNHLY and CDR2 FYNNEI. As DNA, the CDR3 is TGTGCCAGCAGTGACACCACCCACTACGAGCAGTACTTC. Its protein product is CASSDTTHYEQYF. The full variable domain, its missing parts supplied by reference TRBV2 and TRBJ2-7, is EPEVTQTPSHQVTQMGQEVILRCVPISNHLYFYWYRQILGQKVEFLVSFYNNEISEKSEIFDDQFSVERPDGSNFTLKIRSTKLEDSAMYFCASSDTTHYEQYFGPGTRLTVT.

V gene TRBV6-5 combines with J gene TRBJ1-1, with D uncertain. CDR3 length: 10 residues. The V end lost 10 bases, the J end lost 5 bases, and 8 bases lay between the germline ends. CDR1 and CDR2 (germline): MNHEY, SVGAGI. In DNA, the CDR3 is TGTGCCACCCGGCGGACTGAAGCTTTCTTT. The encoded protein is CATRRTEAFF.